A selection of T cell receptor beta chains follows, all from one sample in a study of human T cells and chemical hapten exposure. TCRdb itself ran the RACE reads through MiXCR, one entry per CDR3 protein. The repertoire holds about 42,000 distinct CDR3 sequences, with about 9.6% as singletons. The sequences come from whole blood, collected in connection with sensitization to the hapten diphenylcyclopropenone (DPC). The origin of the receptors is a woman younger than 45 with alopecia areata. Some clones in this sample may be carry-over from other donors' samples. Each CDR3 is given with its conserved first and last residue. D genes are given only for firm matches. Not all rows give a size; the values are once, few, many and, for expanded clones, a class.

D gene: TRBD2; J gene: TRBJ2-1; clone size: NA; V gene: TRBV6-1; CDR3 DNA: TGTGCCAGCAGTGAAGCGCAGCGGGGCCCAAATGAGCAGTTCTTC; CDR3 protein: CASSEAQRGPNEQFF
D gene: TRBD1; J gene: TRBJ1-6; clone size: many; V gene: TRBV2; CDR3 DNA: TGTGCCAGCAGTGCCGGGACAGGGGTGTCACCCCTCCACTTT; CDR3 protein: CASSAGTGVSPLHF
D gene: NA; J gene: TRBJ2-3; clone size: few; V gene: TRBV30; CDR3 DNA: TGTGCCTGGGCAGTGTCCACAGATACGCAGTATTTT; CDR3 protein: CAWAVSTDTQYF
D gene: NA; J gene: TRBJ2-4; clone size: many; V gene: TRBV5-1; CDR3 DNA: TGCGCCAGCAGCCCTTCCTTGGGGCTAGCCAAAAACATTCAGTACTTC; CDR3 protein: CASSPSLGLAKNIQYF
D gene: NA; J gene: TRBJ1-5; clone size: medium-sized; V gene: TRBV6-2/TRBV6-3; CDR3 DNA: TGTGCCAGCAGTTACGGGAACGGCAATCAGCCCCAGCATTTT; CDR3 protein: CASSYGNGNQPQHF
D gene: TRBD2; J gene: TRBJ2-1; clone size: many; V gene: TRBV28; CDR3 DNA: TGTGCCAGCAGTTCCTCCATAGCGGGGTCCTACAATGAGCAGTTCTTC; CDR3 protein: CASSSSIAGSYNEQFF
D gene: NA; J gene: TRBJ2-4; clone size: few; V gene: TRBV20-1; CDR3 DNA: TGCAGTGCTAGACCAGGCAACATTCAGTACTTC; CDR3 protein: CSARPGNIQYF
D gene: NA; J gene: TRBJ2-7; clone size: few; V gene: TRBV7-2; CDR3 DNA: TGTGCCAGCAGTCGGGACTCTTCCTCTGAGCAGTACTTC; CDR3 protein: CASSRDSSSEQYF
D gene: TRBD1; J gene: TRBJ1-5; clone size: many; V gene: TRBV10-3; CDR3 DNA: TGTGCCACCGGGGACAGGAATCAGCCCCAGCATTTT; CDR3 protein: CATGDRNQPQHF
D gene: NA; J gene: TRBJ2-7; clone size: NA; V gene: TRBV12-3/TRBV12-4; CDR3 DNA: TGTGCCAGCAGGGGGGGCTCCTACGAGCAGTACTTC; CDR3 protein: CASRGGSYEQYF
D gene: NA; J gene: TRBJ2-3; clone size: many; V gene: TRBV5-1; CDR3 DNA: TGCGCCAGCAGCTTAGAGAGGCCCGACACAGATACGCAGTATTTT; CDR3 protein: CASSLERPDTDTQYF
D gene: NA; J gene: TRBJ2-3; clone size: NA; V gene: TRBV30; CDR3 DNA: TGTGCCTGGAGTGTAATTCGCACAGATACGCAGTATTTT; CDR3 protein: CAWSVIRTDTQYF
D gene: NA; J gene: TRBJ2-7; clone size: NA; V gene: TRBV20-1; CDR3 DNA: TGCAGTGCTCAGCAGGGTAACGGGAACTACGAGCAGTACTTC; CDR3 protein: CSAQQGNGNYEQYF
D gene: NA; J gene: TRBJ1-6; clone size: few; V gene: TRBV30; CDR3 DNA: TGTGCCTGGACCCTCAATTCACCCCTCCACTTT; CDR3 protein: CAWTLNSPLHF
D gene: NA; J gene: TRBJ1-5; clone size: few; V gene: TRBV18; CDR3 DNA: TGTGCCAGCTCACGCTCGGGACCGAACAATCAGCCCCAGCATTTT; CDR3 protein: CASSRSGPNNQPQHF
D gene: TRBD1; J gene: TRBJ2-5; clone size: NA; V gene: TRBV24-1; CDR3 DNA: TGTGCCGCCATTAACCGGGACAGGGGAAGAGAGACCCAGTACTTC; CDR3 protein: CAAINRDRGRETQYF
D gene: NA; J gene: TRBJ2-7; clone size: few; V gene: TRBV29-1; CDR3 DNA: TGCAGCGTTGAGGGATCCTACGAGCAGTACTTC; CDR3 protein: CSVEGSYEQYF
D gene: NA; J gene: TRBJ2-6; clone size: many; V gene: TRBV7-2; CDR3 DNA: TGTGCCAGCAGCTTAAGGAGAGAAGTCTGGGCCAACGTCCTGACTTTC; CDR3 protein: CASSLRREVWANVLTF